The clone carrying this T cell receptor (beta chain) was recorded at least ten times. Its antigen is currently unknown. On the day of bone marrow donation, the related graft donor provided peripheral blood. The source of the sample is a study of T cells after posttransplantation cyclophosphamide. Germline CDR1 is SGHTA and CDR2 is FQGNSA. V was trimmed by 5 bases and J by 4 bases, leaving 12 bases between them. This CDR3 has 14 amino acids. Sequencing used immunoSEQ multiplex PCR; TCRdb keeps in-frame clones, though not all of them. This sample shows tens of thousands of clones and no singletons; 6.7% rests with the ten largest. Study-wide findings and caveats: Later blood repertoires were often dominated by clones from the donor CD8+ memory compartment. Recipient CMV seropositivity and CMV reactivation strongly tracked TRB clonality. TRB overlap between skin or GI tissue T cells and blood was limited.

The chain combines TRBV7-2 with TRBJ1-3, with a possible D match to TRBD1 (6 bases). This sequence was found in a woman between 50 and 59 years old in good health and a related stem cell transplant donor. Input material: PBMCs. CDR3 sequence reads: CASSKGGAGNTIYF. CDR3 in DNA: TGTGCCAGCAGCAAGGGGGGGGCGGGAAACACCATATATTTT.